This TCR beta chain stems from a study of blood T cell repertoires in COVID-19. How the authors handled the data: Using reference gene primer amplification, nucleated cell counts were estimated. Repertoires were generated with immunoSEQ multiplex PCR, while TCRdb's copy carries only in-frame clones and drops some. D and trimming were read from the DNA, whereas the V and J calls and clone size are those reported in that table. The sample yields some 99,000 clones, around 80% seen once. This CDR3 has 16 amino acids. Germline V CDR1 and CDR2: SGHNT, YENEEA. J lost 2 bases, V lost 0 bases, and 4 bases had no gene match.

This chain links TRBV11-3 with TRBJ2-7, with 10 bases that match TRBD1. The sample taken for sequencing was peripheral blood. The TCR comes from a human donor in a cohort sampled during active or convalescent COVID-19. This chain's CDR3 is CASSLDGQGETYEQYF. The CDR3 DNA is TGTGCCAGCAGCTTAGATGGACAGGGGGAAACCTACGAGCAGTACTTC. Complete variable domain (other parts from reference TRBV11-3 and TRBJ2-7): EAGVVQSPRYKIIEKKQPVAFWCNPISGHNTLYWYLQNLGQGPELLIRYENEEAVDDSQLPKDRFSAERLKGVDSTLKIQPAELGDSAVYLCASSLDGQGETYEQYFGPGTRLTVT.